These 15 T cell receptor beta chains were sequenced from one sample in a study of cytomegalovirus exposure and HLA in healthy donors. The PCR contained 60 Vbeta and 13 Jbeta primers. Measured with immunoSEQ multiplex PCR; TCRdb has only the in-frame clones, and not every one. Of about 160,000 clones in the sample, roughly 80% were seen once. The sequenced sample was PBMCs. The receptors shown here come from a woman in her thirties or forties in good health and CMV-seronegative.

This clone is a singleton in its sample. The rearrangement uses TRBV19 and TRBJ1-1; D is perhaps TRBD1 (6 bases). Deletions cut 5 bases from V and 2 bases from J, with 18 bases between. This CDR3 is built from 16 residues. The germline V gene has CDR1 LNHDA and CDR2 SQIVND (reference sequence). The CDR3 coding sequence is TGTGCCAGTAGTGGTCCCTCGACACAGGGAAACACTGAAGCTTTCTTT. Its protein is CASSGPSTQGNTEAFF.

The count of this clone is one. The chain uses TRBV7-7 and TRBJ2-3; 8 bases are a match to TRBD2. The CDR3 runs to 15 residues. Germline trimming cut 1 base from V and 5 bases from J; bases unmatched to any gene: 5. The germline V gene has CDR1 SSHAT and CDR2 FNYEAQ (reference sequence). The CDR3: CASSLGSGDIDTQYF. The DNA for the CDR3 is TGTGCCAGCAGCTTAGGTAGCGGGGACATAGATACGCAGTATTTT. Full variable domain (missing parts from reference TRBV7-7 and TRBJ2-3): GAGVSQSPRYKVTKRGQDVTLRCDPISSHATLYWYQQALGQGPEFLTYFNYEAQPDKSGLPSDRFSAERPEGSISTLTIQRTEQRDSAMYRCASSLGSGDIDTQYFGPGTRLTVL.

The chain's CDR3 is CASTQWGGAYNEQFF. The CDR3 DNA follows: TGTGCCAGCACCCAATGGGGGGGGGCTTACAATGAGCAGTTCTTC. This chain connects TRBV5-4 to TRBJ2-1; TRBD2 might be the D (7 bases). This CDR3 comprises 15 residues. V was trimmed by 6 bases and J by 4 bases, leaving 17 bases between them. Per the germline V gene, CDR1 is SGHNT and CDR2 is YYREEE (reference sequence).

The J gene is TRBJ1-2, the V gene TRBV2; D remains ambiguous. The CDR3 contains 13 residues. Trimming took 1 base from V and 2 from J, leaving 5 bases between them. Germline CDR1 SNHLY, CDR2 FYNNEI. CDR3 region: CASSEDRNYGYTF. CDR3 DNA sequence: TGTGCCAGCAGTGAAGACAGAAACTATGGCTACACCTTC.

J is TRBJ1-2 and V is TRBV27, with D perhaps matching TRBD1 (5 bases). Germline V gives CDR1 MNHEY, CDR2 SMNVEV (reference sequence). Trimming cost V 5 bases and J 4 bases, with 8 bases left between them. The length of the CDR3 is 12 residues. The CDR3 DNA reads TGTGCCAGCAGTACCGGGGGCTATGGCTACACCTTC. Encoded protein: CASSTGGYGYTF.

The rearrangement joins TRBV9 to TRBJ1-2; D ambiguous. In germline, CDR1 is SGDLS, CDR2 YYNGEE. The ends were cut back, 0 bases at V and 2 bases at J, with 8 bases in the middle. The CDR3 is 14 amino acids. CDR3 residues: CASSVAPENYGYTF. The CDR3 coding sequence is TGTGCCAGCAGCGTAGCTCCGGAGAACTATGGCTACACCTTC.

The V call is TRBV18, the J call TRBJ2-5; D possibly corresponds to TRBD1 (6 bases). V was pared by 0 bases and J by 2 bases, with 10 bases between. This CDR3 has 15 amino acids. Per germline, CDR1 KGHSH and CDR2 LQKENI. The CDR3 bases are TGTGCCAGCTCACCACCGGTGGGGGCACAAGAGACCCAGTACTTC. Translating gives CASSPPVGAQETQYF.

The rearrangement links TRBV5-6 to TRBJ2-4, with a tentative D call TRBD1 (6 bases). The CDR3 is 17 amino acids. CDR1 SGHDT and CDR2 YYEEEE come from the germline V gene. V lost 0 bases and J 3 bases, leaving 16 bases between the germline ends. The DNA for the CDR3 is TGTGCCAGCAGCTTGGGAGGGACACTGGCGGGCAAAAACATTCAGTACTTC. Its translation is CASSLGGTLAGKNIQYF.

In the case of this clone: At one of its ends the junction is not consistent with the germline gene, which may arise from a read error. V and J are TRBV7-9 and TRBJ1-3; D is perhaps TRBD1 (6 bases). The CDR3 is 17 amino acids. Germline CDR1 and CDR2: SEHNR and FQNEAQ (reference sequence). CDR3 amino acids: CSSSTWTVDFSGNTIYF. The CDR3 coding sequence is TGTTCCAGCAGCACTTGGACAGTAGATTTCTCTGGAAACACCATATATTTT.

The genes are TRBV25-1 and TRBJ2-2, with D perhaps TRBD1 (5 bases). The CDR3 extends over 13 amino acids. CDR1 is MGHDK and CDR2 is SYGVNS in the germline V gene. Trimming removed 4 bases at V and 6 bases at J, with 9 bases between. CDR3 sequence (DNA): TGTGCCAGCAGTGGAAGGGGTGCCGGGGAGCTGTTTTTT. This codes for CASSGRGAGELFF.

In its sample, this clone was seen a few times. The rearrangement joins TRBV5-1 to TRBJ1-1, with D possibly being TRBD1 (5 bases). This CDR3 spans 14 amino acids. From germline, CDR1 is SGHRS and CDR2 YFSETQ. The germline V and J ends were trimmed by 1 base and 1 base, with 8 bases remaining between them. The chain's CDR3 is CASSLPGQNTEAFF. The CDR3 DNA reads as TGCGCCAGCAGCTTGCCCGGACAGAACACTGAAGCTTTCTTT.

The chain is built from TRBV29-1 and TRBJ2-2; possible D gene TRBD1, 6 bases. V was trimmed by 4 bases and J by 5 bases, leaving 8 bases between them. This CDR3 is built from 12 residues. CDR1 and CDR2 (germline): SQVTM, ANQGSEA. The CDR3 loop reads CSVAGVTGELFF. The CDR3 DNA sequence: TGCAGCGTTGCAGGGGTAACCGGGGAGCTGTTTTTT.

The chain is built from TRBV5-1 and TRBJ1-2; D perhaps matches TRBD1 (6 bases). This CDR3 has 16 residues. From germline, CDR1 is SGHRS and CDR2 YFSETQ. V gave up 0 bases and J gave up 8 bases, with 20 bases separating them. CDR3 nucleotides: TGCGCCAGCAGCTTGGATGCAGGGGCCAGCTCATGGGGCTACACCTTC. It yields the protein CASSLDAGASSWGYTF.

This chain uses TRBV28 with TRBJ1-2, with 7 bases fitting TRBD1. Germline-derived CDR1 and CDR2 are MDHEN and SYDVKM. This CDR3 comprises 14 residues. V trimming: 8 bases; J trimming: 4 bases; junction bases outside the gene matches: 10. CDR3 in amino acids: CASQADRDSYGYTF. For the CDR3, the DNA is TGTGCCAGCCAGGCCGACAGGGATAGCTATGGCTACACCTTC.

J is TRBJ2-1 and V is TRBV6-5; D is unresolved. From germline, CDR1 is MNHEY and CDR2 SVGAGI. Trimming removed 4 bases at V and 5 bases at J, with 12 bases between. The CDR3 runs 14 residues. CDR3 residues: CASSLGVGNNEQFF. The CDR3 bases are TGTGCCAGCAGTTTAGGAGTCGGCAACAATGAGCAGTTCTTC.